The next 20 T cell receptor beta chains were all read from a single sample in a study of blood T cell repertoires in COVID-19. This table comes from immunoSEQ multiplex PCR, and its TCRdb copy is limited to in-frame clones, with some not included. This sample has 75,000 to 100,000 clones, with approximately 86% found just once. The sequenced sample consisted of peripheral blood. The source of these receptors is a man of 80 years or more with acute or convalescent COVID-19.

This chain joins TRBV5-5 and TRBJ2-7, with 10 nucleotides matching TRBD2. The CDR3 is made up of 16 amino acids. CDR1 SGHKS and CDR2 YYEKEE come from the germline V gene (reference sequence). V shed 6 bases and J 2 bases; nucleotides not matched to a gene: 11. The CDR3 is CASTRGRTSGTYEQYF. The DNA for the CDR3 is TGTGCCAGCACCCGAGGTAGGACTAGCGGAACCTACGAGCAGTACTTC.

The chain joins TRBV29-1 to TRBJ2-1; possible D gene TRBD1, 6 bases. The CDR3 sequence is 19 residues long. Deletions cut 6 bases from V and 0 bases from J, with 27 bases between. The germline V gene has CDR1 SQVTM and CDR2 ANQGSEA. The DNA for the CDR3 is TGCAGCGTCGTCAGGGGTTCGCCTTGGGATTTTAACTCCTACAATGAGCAGTTCTTC. This codes for CSVVRGSPWDFNSYNEQFF.

V usage is TRBV4-2 and J usage is TRBJ2-7; D is ambiguous. This CDR3 is 13 amino acids long. Germline V gene sequence: CDR1 LGHNA, CDR2 YNFKEQ. Trimming removed 4 bases from V and 6 bases from J, with 13 bases in between. The CDR3 sequence is CASSRTPRGEQYF. The CDR3, as DNA: TGTGCCAGCAGCCGCACCCCGCGAGGCGAGCAGTACTTC.

CDR3 coding DNA: TGTGCCAGCAGCCCGGGACTAGCGGGAGCGACGCAGTATTTT. This encodes CASSPGLAGATQYF. The chain couples TRBV7-3 to TRBJ2-3, with TRBD2 matching over 14 bases. Per the germline V gene, CDR1 is SGHTA and CDR2 is FQGTGA. The V gene end was trimmed by 5 bases and the J gene end by 9 bases; junction bases not matched to a gene: 4. CDR3 length: 14 amino acids.

The J gene is TRBJ1-2, the V gene TRBV28; D is possibly TRBD1 (6 bases). The CDR3 extends over 15 amino acids. V lost 5 bases and J lost 8, with 21 bases in between. CDR1 is MDHEN, CDR2 SYDVKM, per germline. CDR3 loop: CASSTTGTYPGGYTF. In nucleotides, the CDR3 is TGTGCCAGCAGTACCACAGGGACCTATCCGGGAGGCTACACCTTC.

This clone was seen a single time. The chain recombines TRBV7-9 with TRBJ2-3, with a possible D match to TRBD2 (6 bases). The CDR3 runs 16 residues. Germline values: CDR1 SEHNR, CDR2 FQNEAQ (reference sequence). The V end lost 6 bases, the J end lost 0 bases, and 16 bases lay between the germline ends. The CDR3 DNA reads TGTGCCAGCAGTTCGGGACTGGAACCTAGCACAGATACGCAGTATTTT. Protein sequence: CASSSGLEPSTDTQYF.

The J gene is TRBJ2-7, the V gene TRBV6-6, with unresolved D. This CDR3 has 13 residues. Germline CDR1 MNHNY, CDR2 SVGAGI (reference sequence). V was clipped by 2 bases and J by 6 bases, with 11 bases between them. The CDR3 reads CASSYLNLPEQYF. CDR3 nucleotides: TGTGCCAGCAGTTACCTTAATCTTCCCGAGCAGTACTTC.

This chain uses TRBV6-6 with TRBJ2-7; 10 bases are shared with TRBD1. Germline V gene sequence: CDR1 MNHNY, CDR2 SVGAGI (reference sequence). Trimming removed 6 bases from V and 4 bases from J; junction bases left unmatched: 6. This CDR3 spans 14 amino acids. CDR3 nucleotide sequence: TGTGCCAGCAGGGCCGGGACAGGGGAATACGAGCAGTACTTC. It yields the protein CASRAGTGEYEQYF.

The J gene is TRBJ2-1, the V gene TRBV5-5; 11 bases are a match to TRBD2. The CDR3 covers 16 residues. Germline CDR1 SGHKS, CDR2 YYEKEE (reference sequence). Losses at the gene ends were 0 bases for V and 4 bases for J; bases not matched to a gene: 3. CDR3 loop: CASSLAGTSGYNEQFF. For the CDR3, the DNA is TGTGCCAGCAGCTTGGCTGGGACTAGCGGATACAATGAGCAGTTCTTC. Variable domain in full (rest from reference TRBV5-5 and TRBJ2-1): DAGVTQSPTHLIKTRGQQVTLRCSPISGHKSVSWYQQVLGQGPQFIFQYYEKEERGRGNFPDRFSARQFPNYSSELNVNALLLGDSALYLCASSLAGTSGYNEQFFGPGTRLTVL.

The gene calls are TRBV5-4 and TRBJ2-1; TRBD1 aligns across 9 bases. Germline assignment: CDR1 SGHNT and CDR2 YYREEE (reference sequence). The length of the CDR3 is 16 residues. With V trimmed by 3 bases and J by 5 bases, 9 bases remained unmatched. In DNA, the CDR3 is TGTGCCAGCAGCTATCCCGGGACAGGGTCCCACAATGAGCAGTTCTTC. Protein product: CASSYPGTGSHNEQFF.

The V gene is TRBV3-1 (or the pseudogene TRBV3-2), the J gene TRBJ1-2; D possibly corresponds to TRBD1 (6 bases). V lost 4 bases, J lost 6 bases, and 18 bases lay in between. This CDR3 has 15 residues. Germline V gene sequence: CDR1 LGHDT, CDR2 YNNKEL (reference sequence). CDR3: CASSPASRTDNGYTF. The CDR3 DNA follows: TGTGCCAGCAGCCCAGCCTCCCGGACAGACAATGGCTACACCTTC.

A single count supports this clone. This chain connects TRBV28 to TRBJ1-2, with a weak D call TRBD1 (6 bases). The germline V gene encodes CDR1 MDHEN and CDR2 SYDVKM. The CDR3 length is 13 residues. The V end lost 5 bases, the J end lost 7 bases, and 14 bases lay between the germline ends. The CDR3 loop reads CASSPQGMGGYTF. The CDR3 DNA reads as TGTGCCAGCAGTCCCCAGGGGATGGGTGGCTACACCTTC.

The chain is built from TRBV6-4 and TRBJ2-1; no clear D gene. Germline V lookup: CDR1 MRHNA, CDR2 SNTAGT. This CDR3 is built from 13 residues. Trimming stripped 3 bases from V and 4 bases from J, with 7 bases between. CDR3 protein: CASSETPYNEQFF. The CDR3 region has the DNA TGTGCCAGCAGTGAGACTCCTTACAATGAGCAGTTCTTC.

The rearrangement uses TRBV5-1 and TRBJ2-3; unclear D gene. V lost 0 bases to trimming and J lost 4 bases, with 9 bases between them. The CDR3 extends over 14 amino acids. Germline V gene data show CDR1 as SGHRS and CDR2 as YFSETQ. CDR3 sequence: CASSLATVADTQYF. The DNA of the CDR3 is TGCGCCAGCAGCTTGGCCACAGTGGCAGATACGCAGTATTTT.

Here the CDR3 reads CATSAGQINQPQHF. The CDR3 bases are TGTGCCACCAGTGCCGGACAGATCAATCAGCCCCAGCATTTT. The chain uses TRBV24-1 and TRBJ1-5; a weak D match, TRBD1 (6 bases). CDR1 KGHDR and CDR2 SFDVKD come from the germline V gene. The CDR3 totals 14 residues. Between the trimmed V and J ends, which lost 5 bases and 3 bases, there was a span of 10 bases.

The DNA of the CDR3 is TGTGCCACCAGTGGACTAGCGGGATCGAGCTCCTACAATGAGCAGTTCTTC. Its protein is CATSGLAGSSSYNEQFF. The V and J genes are TRBV24-1 and TRBJ2-1, with TRBD2 matching 11 bases. Germline V gives CDR1 KGHDR, CDR2 SFDVKD. V lost 5 bases, J lost 0 bases, and 5 bases stayed unmatched. This CDR3 comprises 17 residues.

The rearrangement joins TRBV18 to TRBJ2-3; the match to TRBD2 covers 15 bases. Germline V CDR1 and CDR2: KGHSH, LQKENI. Trimming removed 4 bases from V and 4 bases from J; junction bases left unmatched: 18. The CDR3 runs to 21 residues. CDR3 sequence reads: CASSLGTSGRLPSRGPDTQYF. DNA for the CDR3: TGTGCCAGCTCACTAGGGACTAGCGGGAGGTTACCCTCCCGAGGCCCAGATACGCAGTATTTT.

This chain links TRBV28 with TRBJ1-2; D might be TRBD1 (6 bases). Germline V gene lookup returns CDR1 MDHEN and CDR2 SYDVKM. The CDR3 consists of 14 residues. V gave up 7 bases and J gave up 4 bases, with 16 bases separating them. Here the CDR3 reads CASIMPGQTYGYTF. CDR3 bases: TGTGCCAGCATCATGCCCGGACAGACCTATGGCTACACCTTC.

The gene calls are TRBV5-4 and TRBJ2-1; TRBD2 matches at 10 bases. J gave up 2 bases and V 4 bases, and 6 bases lay outside the gene matches. CDR1 and CDR2 from the germline V gene are SGHNT and YYREEE (reference sequence). The length of the CDR3 is 16 residues. The CDR3 DNA sequence: TGTGCCAGCAGCACCCCGCTAGCGGGAGCCTACAATGAGCAGTTCTTC. Residues: CASSTPLAGAYNEQFF.

This chain uses TRBV11-3 with TRBJ2-5; 10 bases are shared with TRBD1. The germline V gene encodes CDR1 SGHNT and CDR2 YENEEA. The ends lost 5 bases at V and 7 bases at J; junction bases unmatched: 13. There are 16 residues in the CDR3. As DNA, the CDR3 is TGTGCCAGCAGCCACTCCGGACAGGGGGGGATGGGGACCCAGTACTTC. Its protein product is CASSHSGQGGMGTQYF.